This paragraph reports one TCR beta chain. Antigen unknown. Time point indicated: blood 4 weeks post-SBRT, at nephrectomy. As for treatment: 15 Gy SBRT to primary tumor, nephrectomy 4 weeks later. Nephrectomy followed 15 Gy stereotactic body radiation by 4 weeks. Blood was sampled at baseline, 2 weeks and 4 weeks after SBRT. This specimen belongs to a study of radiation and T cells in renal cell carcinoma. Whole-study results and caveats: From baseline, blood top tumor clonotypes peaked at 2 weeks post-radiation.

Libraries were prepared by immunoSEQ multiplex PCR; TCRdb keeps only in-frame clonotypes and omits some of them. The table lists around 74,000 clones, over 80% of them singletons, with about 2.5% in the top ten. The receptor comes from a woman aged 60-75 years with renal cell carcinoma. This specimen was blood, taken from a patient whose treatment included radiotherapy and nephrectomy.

CDR3 in DNA: TGTGCCAGCAGTTTCCAGGTATCCTACGAGCAGTACTTC. It codes for CASSFQVSYEQYF. The chain employs TRBV27 and TRBJ2-7; D gene ambiguous. Germline V gene sequence: CDR1 MNHEY, CDR2 SMNVEV (reference sequence). V was cut by 3 bases and J by 1 base, with 7 bases left in between. The length of the CDR3 is 13 residues.